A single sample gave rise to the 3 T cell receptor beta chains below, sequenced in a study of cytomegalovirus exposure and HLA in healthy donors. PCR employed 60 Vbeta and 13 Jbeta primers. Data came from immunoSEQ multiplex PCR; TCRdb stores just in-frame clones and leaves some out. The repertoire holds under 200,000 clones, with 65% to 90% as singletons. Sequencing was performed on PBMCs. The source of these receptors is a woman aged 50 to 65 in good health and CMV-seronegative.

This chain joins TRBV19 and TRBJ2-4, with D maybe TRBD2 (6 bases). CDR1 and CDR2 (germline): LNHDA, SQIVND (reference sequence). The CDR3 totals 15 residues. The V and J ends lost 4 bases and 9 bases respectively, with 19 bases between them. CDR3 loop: CASSTRDSRMFIQYF. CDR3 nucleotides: TGTGCCAGTAGTACACGGGACTCACGGATGTTCATTCAGTACTTC. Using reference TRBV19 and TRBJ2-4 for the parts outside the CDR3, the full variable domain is DGGITQSPKYLFRKEGQNVTLSCEQNLNHDAMYWYRQDPGQGLRLIYYSQIVNDFQKGDIAEGYSVSREKKESFPLTVTSAQKNPTAFYLCASSTRDSRMFIQYFGAGTRLSVL.

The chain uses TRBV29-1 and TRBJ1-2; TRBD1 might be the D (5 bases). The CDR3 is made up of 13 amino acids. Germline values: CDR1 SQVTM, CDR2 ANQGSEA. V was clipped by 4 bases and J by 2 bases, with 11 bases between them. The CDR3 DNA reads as TGCAGCGTTGCGGAACAGGAGAACTATGGCTACACCTTC. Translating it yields CSVAEQENYGYTF.

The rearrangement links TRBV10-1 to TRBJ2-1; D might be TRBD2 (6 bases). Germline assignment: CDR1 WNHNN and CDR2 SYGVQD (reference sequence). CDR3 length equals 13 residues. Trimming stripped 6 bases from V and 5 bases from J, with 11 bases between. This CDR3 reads CASSNTGDNEQFF. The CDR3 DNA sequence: TGCGCCAGCAGCAATACGGGGGACAATGAGCAGTTCTTC.